A single sample gave rise to the 5 T cell receptor beta chains below, sequenced in a study of blood T cell repertoires in COVID-19. Clones were read by immunoSEQ multiplex PCR, and TCRdb kept only the in-frame ones, dropping some. The table includes about 88,000 clones, 86% detected once. The source material was peripheral blood. These receptors were collected from a human donor in a cohort sampled during active COVID-19.

The sample holds a few counts of this clone. This rearrangement joins TRBV5-4 to TRBJ2-3, with a weak D call TRBD1 (6 bases). Germline CDR1 and CDR2: SGHNT and YYREEE (reference sequence). The V end lost 4 bases, the J end lost 1 base, and 16 bases lay between the germline ends. This CDR3 is built from 16 residues. CDR3 sequence reads: CASSPGVGAGTDTQYF. Here the CDR3 DNA reads TGTGCCAGCAGCCCCGGGGTGGGGGCAGGCACAGATACGCAGTATTTT.

The table lists this clone with a count of one. The chain employs TRBV10-2 and TRBJ2-7; 15 bases match TRBD2. This CDR3 is 15 amino acids long. V trimming: 8 bases; J trimming: 6 bases; junction bases outside the gene matches: 8. Germline V gene sequence: CDR1 WSHSY, CDR2 SAAADI. The CDR3 DNA follows: TGCGCCAGCCGGGGACTAGCGGGGGGAGGTGGCGAGCAGTACTTC. It encodes CASRGLAGGGGEQYF.

The chain uses TRBV7-2 and TRBJ2-3, with 10 nucleotides matching TRBD2. This CDR3 spans 15 amino acids. V lost 4 bases to trimming and J lost 5 bases; unmatched junction nucleotides: 6. Germline loops: CDR1 SGHTA, CDR2 FQGNSA. CDR3 sequence reads: CASSWSGGARDTQYF. The CDR3 bases are TGTGCCAGCAGCTGGAGCGGGGGGGCCCGAGATACGCAGTATTTT. Full variable domain (missing parts from reference TRBV7-2 and TRBJ2-3): GAGVSQSPSNKVTEKGKDVELRCDPISGHTALYWYRQSLGQGLEFLIYFQGNSAPDKSGLPSDRFSAERTGGSVSTLTIQRTQQEDSAVYLCASSWSGGARDTQYFGPGTRLTVL.

The chain links TRBV9 to TRBJ2-3; 7 bases are shared with TRBD2. Germline CDR1 SGDLS, CDR2 YYNGEE. V lost 0 bases, J lost 2 bases, and 3 bases stayed unmatched. This CDR3 region has 15 residues. This chain's CDR3 is CASSVAGDYTDTQYF. In nucleotides, the CDR3 is TGTGCCAGCAGCGTAGCGGGGGACTACACAGATACGCAGTATTTT.

This clone was recorded once. The rearrangement uses TRBV5-4 and TRBJ2-5, with 9 bases identical to TRBD2. This CDR3 is 16 amino acids long. V lost 2 bases and J lost 1; bases outside the gene matches: 6. Germline CDR1 is SGHNT and CDR2 is YYREEE (reference sequence). The CDR3 here is CASSFALLAGQETQYF. The CDR3 bases are TGTGCCAGCAGCTTCGCCCTACTAGCGGGCCAAGAGACCCAGTACTTC.